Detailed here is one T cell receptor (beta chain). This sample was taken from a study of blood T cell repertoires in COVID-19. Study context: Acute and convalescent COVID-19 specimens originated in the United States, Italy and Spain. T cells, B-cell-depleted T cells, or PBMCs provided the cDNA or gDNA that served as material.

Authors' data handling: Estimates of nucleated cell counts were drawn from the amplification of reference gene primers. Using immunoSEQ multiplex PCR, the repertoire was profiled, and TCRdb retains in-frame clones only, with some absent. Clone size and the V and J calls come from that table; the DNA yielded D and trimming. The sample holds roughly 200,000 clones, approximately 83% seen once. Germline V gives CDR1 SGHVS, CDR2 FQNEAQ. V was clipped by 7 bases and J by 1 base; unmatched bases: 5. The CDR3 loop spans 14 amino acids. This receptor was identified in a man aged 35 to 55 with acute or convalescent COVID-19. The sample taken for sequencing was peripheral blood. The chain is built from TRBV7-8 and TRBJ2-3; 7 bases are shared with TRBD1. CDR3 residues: CASTRQGRTDTQYF. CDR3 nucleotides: TGTGCCAGCACCAGACAGGGACGCACAGATACGCAGTATTTT.